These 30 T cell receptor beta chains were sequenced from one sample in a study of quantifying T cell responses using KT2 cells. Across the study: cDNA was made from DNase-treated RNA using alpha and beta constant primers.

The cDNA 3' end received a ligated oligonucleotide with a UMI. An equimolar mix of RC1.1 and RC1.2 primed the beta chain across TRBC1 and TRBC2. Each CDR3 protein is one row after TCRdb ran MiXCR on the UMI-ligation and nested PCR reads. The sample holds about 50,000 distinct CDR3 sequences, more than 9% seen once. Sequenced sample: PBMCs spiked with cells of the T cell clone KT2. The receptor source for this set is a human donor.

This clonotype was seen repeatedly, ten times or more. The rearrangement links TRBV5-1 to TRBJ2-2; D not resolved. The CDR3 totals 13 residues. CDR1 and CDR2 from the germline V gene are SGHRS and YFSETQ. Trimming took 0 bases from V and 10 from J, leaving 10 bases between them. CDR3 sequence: CASSLGQPAELFF. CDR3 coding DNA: TGCGCCAGCAGCTTGGGTCAACCGGCGGAGCTGTTTTTT.

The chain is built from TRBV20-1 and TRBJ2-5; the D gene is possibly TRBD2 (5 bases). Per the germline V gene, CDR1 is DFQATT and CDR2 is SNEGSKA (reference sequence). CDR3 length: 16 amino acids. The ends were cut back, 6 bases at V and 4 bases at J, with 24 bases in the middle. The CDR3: CSATQTGWGKTETQYF. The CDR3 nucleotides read TGCAGTGCGACCCAGACGGGGTGGGGAAAGACAGAGACCCAGTACTTC.

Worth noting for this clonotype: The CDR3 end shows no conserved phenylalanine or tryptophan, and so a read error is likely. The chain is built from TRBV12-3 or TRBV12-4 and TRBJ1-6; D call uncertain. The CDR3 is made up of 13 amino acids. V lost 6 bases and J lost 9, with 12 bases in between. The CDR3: CASSTGLVSPLHL. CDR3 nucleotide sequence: TGTGCCAGCAGCACCGGACTGGTTTCACCCCTCCACTTG.

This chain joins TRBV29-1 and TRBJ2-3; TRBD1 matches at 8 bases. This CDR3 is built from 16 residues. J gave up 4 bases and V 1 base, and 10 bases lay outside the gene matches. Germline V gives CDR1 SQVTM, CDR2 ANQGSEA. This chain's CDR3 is CSVEGRQGAVSDTQYF. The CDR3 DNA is TGCAGCGTTGAAGGTCGGCAGGGGGCTGTATCAGATACGCAGTATTTT.

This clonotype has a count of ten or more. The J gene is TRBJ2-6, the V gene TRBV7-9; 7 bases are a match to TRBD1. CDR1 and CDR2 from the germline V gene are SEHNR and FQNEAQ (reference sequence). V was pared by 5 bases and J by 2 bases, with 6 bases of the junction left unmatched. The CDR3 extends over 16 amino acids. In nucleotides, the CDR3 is TGTGCCAGCAGCCGACAGGGTGCAGCTGGGGCCAACGTCCTGACTTTC. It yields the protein CASSRQGAAGANVLTF. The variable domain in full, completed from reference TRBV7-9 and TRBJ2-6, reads DTGVSQNPRHKITKRGQNVTFRCDPISEHNRLYWYRQTLGQGPEFLTYFQNEAQLEKSRLLSDRFSAERPKGSFSTLEIQRTEQGDSAMYLCASSRQGAAGANVLTFGAGSRLTVL.

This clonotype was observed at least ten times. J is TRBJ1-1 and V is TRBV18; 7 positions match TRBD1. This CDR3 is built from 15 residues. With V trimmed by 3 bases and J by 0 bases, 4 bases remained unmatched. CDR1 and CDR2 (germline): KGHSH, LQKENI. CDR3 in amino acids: CASSPLGQLNTEAFF. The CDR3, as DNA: TGTGCCAGCTCACCCCTGGGACAGCTGAACACTGAAGCTTTCTTT.

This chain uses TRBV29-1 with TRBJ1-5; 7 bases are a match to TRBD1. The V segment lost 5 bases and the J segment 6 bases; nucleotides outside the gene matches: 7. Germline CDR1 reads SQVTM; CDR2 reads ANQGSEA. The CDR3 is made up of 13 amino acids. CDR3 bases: TGCAGCGTTAGTGACAGGGCAGGTCAGCCCCAGCATTTT. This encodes CSVSDRAGQPQHF.

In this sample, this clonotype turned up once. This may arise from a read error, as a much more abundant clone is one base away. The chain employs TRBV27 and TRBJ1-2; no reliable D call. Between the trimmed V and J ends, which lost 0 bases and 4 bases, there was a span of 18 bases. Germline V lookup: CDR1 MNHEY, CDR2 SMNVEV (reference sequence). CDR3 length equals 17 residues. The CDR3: CASSLSLAGTPSYGYTF. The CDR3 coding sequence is TGTGCCAGCAGTTTATCTCTAGCTGGAACCCCAAGCTATGGCTACACCTTC.

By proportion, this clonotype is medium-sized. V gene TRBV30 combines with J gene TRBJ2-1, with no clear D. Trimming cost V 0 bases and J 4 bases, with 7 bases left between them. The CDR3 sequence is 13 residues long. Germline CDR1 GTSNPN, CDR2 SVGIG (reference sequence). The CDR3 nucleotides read TGTGCCTGGAGTGTCTCGAATTACAATGAGCAGTTCTTC. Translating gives CAWSVSNYNEQFF.

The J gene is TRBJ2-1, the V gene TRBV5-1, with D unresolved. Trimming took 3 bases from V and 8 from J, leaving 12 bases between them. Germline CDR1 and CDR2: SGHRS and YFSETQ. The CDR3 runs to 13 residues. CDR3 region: CASSWSGGDEQFF. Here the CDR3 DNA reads TGCGCCAGCAGCTGGTCGGGTGGCGATGAGCAGTTCTTC.

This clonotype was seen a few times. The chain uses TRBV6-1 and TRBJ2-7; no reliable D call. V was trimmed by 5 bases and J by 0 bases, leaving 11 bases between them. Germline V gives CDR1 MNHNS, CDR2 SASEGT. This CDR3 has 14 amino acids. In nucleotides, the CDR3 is TGTGCCAGCAGTAATGGGTTCACCTCCTACGAGCAGTACTTC. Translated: CASSNGFTSYEQYF.

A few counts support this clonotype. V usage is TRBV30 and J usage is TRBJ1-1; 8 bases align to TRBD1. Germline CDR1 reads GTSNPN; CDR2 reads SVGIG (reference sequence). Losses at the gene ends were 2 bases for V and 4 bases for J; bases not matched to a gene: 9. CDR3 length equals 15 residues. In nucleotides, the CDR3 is TGTGCCTGGAGTAAAGGCAGGGGGCGCAGCACTGAAGCTTTCTTT. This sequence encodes CAWSKGRGRSTEAFF.

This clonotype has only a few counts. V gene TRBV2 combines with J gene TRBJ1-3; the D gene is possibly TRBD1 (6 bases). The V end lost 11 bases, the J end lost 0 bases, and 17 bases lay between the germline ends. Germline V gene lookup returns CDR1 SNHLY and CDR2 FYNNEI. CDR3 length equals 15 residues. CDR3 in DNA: TGTGCCCCAGGGGCAGATAATGGCTCTGGAAACACCATATATTTT. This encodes CAPGADNGSGNTIYF.

The CDR3 protein is CASSSLWGRASTEAFF. CDR3 in DNA: TGTGCCAGCAGCTCCCTATGGGGAAGGGCGAGCACTGAAGCTTTCTTT. This sequence joins TRBV11-2 and TRBJ1-1; no clear D. This CDR3 spans 16 amino acids. Trimming stripped 4 bases from V and 4 bases from J, with 19 bases between. Germline CDR1 is SGHAT and CDR2 is FQNNGV.

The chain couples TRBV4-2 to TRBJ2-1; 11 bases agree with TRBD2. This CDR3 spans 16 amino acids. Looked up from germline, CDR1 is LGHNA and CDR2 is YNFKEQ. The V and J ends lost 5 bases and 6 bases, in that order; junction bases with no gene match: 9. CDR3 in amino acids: CASSFTSGGGLNEQFF. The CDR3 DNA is TGTGCCAGCAGCTTTACTAGCGGGGGTGGTCTCAATGAGCAGTTCTTC.

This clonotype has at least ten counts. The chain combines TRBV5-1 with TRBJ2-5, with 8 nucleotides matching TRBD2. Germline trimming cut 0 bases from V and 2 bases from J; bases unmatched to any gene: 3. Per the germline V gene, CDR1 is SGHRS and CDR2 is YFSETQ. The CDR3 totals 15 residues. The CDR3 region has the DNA TGCGCCAGCAGCTTGGACGGGGGGGCGCAAGAGACCCAGTACTTC. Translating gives CASSLDGGAQETQYF.

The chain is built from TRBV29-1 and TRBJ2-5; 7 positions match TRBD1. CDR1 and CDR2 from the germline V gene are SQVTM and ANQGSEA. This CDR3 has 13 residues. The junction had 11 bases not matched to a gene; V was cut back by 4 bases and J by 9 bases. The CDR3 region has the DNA TGCAGCGTTGGACAGGGACGCCGCATGCCCCAGTACTTC. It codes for CSVGQGRRMPQYF.

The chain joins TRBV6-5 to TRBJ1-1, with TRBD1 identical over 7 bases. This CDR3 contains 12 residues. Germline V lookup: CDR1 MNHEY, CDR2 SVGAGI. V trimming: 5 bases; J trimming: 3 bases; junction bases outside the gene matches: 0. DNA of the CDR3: TGTGCCAGCAGTACAGGGGACACTGAAGCTTTCTTT. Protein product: CASSTGDTEAFF.

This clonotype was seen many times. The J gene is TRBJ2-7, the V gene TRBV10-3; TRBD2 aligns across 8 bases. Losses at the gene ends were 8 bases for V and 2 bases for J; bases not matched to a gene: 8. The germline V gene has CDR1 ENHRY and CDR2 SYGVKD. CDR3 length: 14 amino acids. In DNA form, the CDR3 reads TGTGCCATCGGCGCGGGGGGCCGGCCCTACGAGCAGTACTTC. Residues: CAIGAGGRPYEQYF.

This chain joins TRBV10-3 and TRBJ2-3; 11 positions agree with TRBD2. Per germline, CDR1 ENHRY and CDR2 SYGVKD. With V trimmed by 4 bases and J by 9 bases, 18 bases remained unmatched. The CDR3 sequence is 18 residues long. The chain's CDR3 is CAISVPLAGGSDGVTQYF. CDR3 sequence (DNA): TGTGCCATCAGTGTTCCTCTAGCGGGAGGCTCCGACGGTGTCACGCAGTATTTT.

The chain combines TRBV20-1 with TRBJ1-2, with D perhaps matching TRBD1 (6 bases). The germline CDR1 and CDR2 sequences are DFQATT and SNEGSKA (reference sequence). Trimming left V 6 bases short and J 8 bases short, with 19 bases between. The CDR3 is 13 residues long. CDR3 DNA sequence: TGCAGTGCCCCCGGGGCAGGGGCGCAAGGCTACACCTTC. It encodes CSAPGAGAQGYTF.

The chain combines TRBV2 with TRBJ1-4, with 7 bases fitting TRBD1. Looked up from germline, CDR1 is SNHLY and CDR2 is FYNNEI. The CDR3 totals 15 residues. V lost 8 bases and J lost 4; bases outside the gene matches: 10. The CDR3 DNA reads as TGTGCCAGCGAAGATACAGGGGCTTATAATGAAAAACTGTTTTTT. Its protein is CASEDTGAYNEKLFF. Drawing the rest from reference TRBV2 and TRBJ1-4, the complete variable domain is EPEVTQTPSHQVTQMGQEVILRCVPISNHLYFYWYRQILGQKVEFLVSFYNNEISEKSEIFDDQFSVERPDGSNFTLKIRSTKLEDSAMYFCASEDTGAYNEKLFFGSGTQLSVL.

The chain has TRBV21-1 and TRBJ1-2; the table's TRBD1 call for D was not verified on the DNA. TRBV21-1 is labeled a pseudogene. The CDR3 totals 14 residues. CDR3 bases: TGTGCCAGCAGCAAAGAGGCAGGGGCCTATGGCTACACCTTC. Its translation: CASSKEAGAYGYTF.

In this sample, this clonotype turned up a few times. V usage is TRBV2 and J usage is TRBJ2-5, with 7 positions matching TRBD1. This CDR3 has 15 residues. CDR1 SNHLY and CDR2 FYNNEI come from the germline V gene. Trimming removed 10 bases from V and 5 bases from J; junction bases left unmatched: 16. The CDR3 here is CATKPTGPGDETQYF. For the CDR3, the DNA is TGTGCCACCAAACCGACAGGGCCTGGTGATGAGACCCAGTACTTC. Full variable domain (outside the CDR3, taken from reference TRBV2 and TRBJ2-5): EPEVTQTPSHQVTQMGQEVILRCVPISNHLYFYWYRQILGQKVEFLVSFYNNEISEKSEIFDDQFSVERPDGSNFTLKIRSTKLEDSAMYFCATKPTGPGDETQYFGPGTRLLVL.

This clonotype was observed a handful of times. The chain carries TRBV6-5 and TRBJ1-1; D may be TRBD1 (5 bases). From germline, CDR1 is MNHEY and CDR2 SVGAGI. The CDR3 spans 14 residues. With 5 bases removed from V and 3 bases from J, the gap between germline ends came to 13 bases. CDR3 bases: TGTGCCAGCAGTAGGGGAGAAAGGGACACTGAAGCTTTCTTT. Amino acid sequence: CASSRGERDTEAFF.

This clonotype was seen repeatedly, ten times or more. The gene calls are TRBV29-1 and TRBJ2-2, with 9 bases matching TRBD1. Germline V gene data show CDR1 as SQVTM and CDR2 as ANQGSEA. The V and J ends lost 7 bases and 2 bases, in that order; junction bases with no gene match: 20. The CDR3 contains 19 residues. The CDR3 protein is CSAGTHRGQISGNTGELFF. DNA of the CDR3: TGCAGCGCGGGAACTCACAGGGGGCAAATCAGCGGCAACACCGGGGAGCTGTTTTTT.

The CDR3 DNA reads TGTGCCAGCAGTTTAGTAGGGGGCGCTTACACTGAAGCTTTCTTT. Translating it yields CASSLVGGAYTEAFF. This chain joins TRBV12-3 or TRBV12-4 and TRBJ1-1; 7 nucleotides agree with TRBD1. Trimming took 1 base from V and 3 from J; bases not matched to a gene: 5. This CDR3 region has 15 residues.

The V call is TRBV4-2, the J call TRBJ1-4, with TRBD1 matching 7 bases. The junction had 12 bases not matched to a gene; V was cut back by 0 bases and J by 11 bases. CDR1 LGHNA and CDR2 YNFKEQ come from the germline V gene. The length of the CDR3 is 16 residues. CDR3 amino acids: CASSQEGNRGGEKLFF. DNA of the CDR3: TGTGCCAGCAGCCAAGAGGGGAACAGGGGAGGGGAGAAACTGTTTTTT.

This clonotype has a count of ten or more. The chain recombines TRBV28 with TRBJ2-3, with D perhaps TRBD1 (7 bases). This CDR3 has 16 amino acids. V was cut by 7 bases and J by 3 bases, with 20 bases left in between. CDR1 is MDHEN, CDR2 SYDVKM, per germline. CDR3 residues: CASTPGQAGRTDTQYF. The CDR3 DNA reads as TGTGCCAGCACCCCCGGACAGGCGGGGAGGACAGATACGCAGTATTTT.

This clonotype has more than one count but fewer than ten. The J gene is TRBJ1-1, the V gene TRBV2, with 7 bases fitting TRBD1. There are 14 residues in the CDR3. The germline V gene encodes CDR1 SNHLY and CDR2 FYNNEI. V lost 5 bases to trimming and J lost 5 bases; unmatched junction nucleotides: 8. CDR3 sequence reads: CASSTDRVYTEAFF. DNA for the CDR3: TGTGCCAGCAGTACTGACAGGGTGTATACTGAAGCTTTCTTT.